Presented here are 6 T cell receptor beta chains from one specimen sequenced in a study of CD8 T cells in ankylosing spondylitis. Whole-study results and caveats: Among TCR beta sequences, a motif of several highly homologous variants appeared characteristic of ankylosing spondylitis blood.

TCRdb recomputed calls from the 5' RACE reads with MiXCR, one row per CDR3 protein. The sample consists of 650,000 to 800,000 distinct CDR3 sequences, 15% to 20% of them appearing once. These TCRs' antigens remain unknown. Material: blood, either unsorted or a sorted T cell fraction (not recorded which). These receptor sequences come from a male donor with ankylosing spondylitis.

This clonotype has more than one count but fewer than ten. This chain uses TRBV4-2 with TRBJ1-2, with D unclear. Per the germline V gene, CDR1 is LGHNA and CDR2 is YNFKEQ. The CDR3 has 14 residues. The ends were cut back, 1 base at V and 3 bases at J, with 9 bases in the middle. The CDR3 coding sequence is TGTGCCAGCAGCCAAGGAACAACGGACTATGGCTACACCTTC. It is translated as CASSQGTTDYGYTF.

The CDR3 spells CSARDRVGGSFTGELFF. The CDR3, as DNA: TGCAGTGCTAGAGATCGGGTAGGGGGATCTTTCACCGGGGAGCTGTTTTTT. The rearrangement links TRBV20-1 to TRBJ2-2; a weak D match, TRBD1 (6 bases). CDR1 DFQATT and CDR2 SNEGSKA come from the germline V gene (reference sequence). V was pared by 0 bases and J by 4 bases, with 18 bases between. This CDR3 comprises 17 residues.

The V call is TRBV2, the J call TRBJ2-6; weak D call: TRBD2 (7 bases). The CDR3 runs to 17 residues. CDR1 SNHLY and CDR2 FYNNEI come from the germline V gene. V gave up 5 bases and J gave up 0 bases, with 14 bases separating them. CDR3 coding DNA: TGTGCCAGCAGTCTACAGGGAGGGAGCTCTGGGGCCAACGTCCTGACTTTC. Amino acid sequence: CASSLQGGSSGANVLTF. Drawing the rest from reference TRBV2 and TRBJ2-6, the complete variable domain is EPEVTQTPSHQVTQMGQEVILRCVPISNHLYFYWYRQILGQKVEFLVSFYNNEISEKSEIFDDQFSVERPDGSNFTLKIRSTKLEDSAMYFCASSLQGGSSGANVLTFGAGSRLTVL.

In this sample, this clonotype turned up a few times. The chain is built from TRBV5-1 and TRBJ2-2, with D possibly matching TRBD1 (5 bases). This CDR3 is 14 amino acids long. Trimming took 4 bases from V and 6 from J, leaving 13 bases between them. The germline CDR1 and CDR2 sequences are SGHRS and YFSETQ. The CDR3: CASSGQGLAGELFF. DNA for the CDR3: TGCGCCAGCAGCGGGCAGGGATTAGCCGGGGAGCTGTTTTTT.

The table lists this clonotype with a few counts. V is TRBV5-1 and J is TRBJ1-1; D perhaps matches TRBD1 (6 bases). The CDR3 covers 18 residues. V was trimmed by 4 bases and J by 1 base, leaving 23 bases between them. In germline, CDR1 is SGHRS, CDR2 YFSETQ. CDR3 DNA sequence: TGCGCCAGCAGCGCGGGCCCGGGAACAGGGTGGAAGAACACTGAAGCTTTCTTT. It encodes CASSAGPGTGWKNTEAFF.

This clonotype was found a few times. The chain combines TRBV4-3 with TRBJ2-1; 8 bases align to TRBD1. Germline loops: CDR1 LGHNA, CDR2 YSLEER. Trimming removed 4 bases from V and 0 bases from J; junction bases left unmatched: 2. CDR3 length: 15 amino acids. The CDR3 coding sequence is TGCGCCAGCAGCCTGGGACAGGTCTCCTACAATGAGCAGTTCTTC. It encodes CASSLGQVSYNEQFF.